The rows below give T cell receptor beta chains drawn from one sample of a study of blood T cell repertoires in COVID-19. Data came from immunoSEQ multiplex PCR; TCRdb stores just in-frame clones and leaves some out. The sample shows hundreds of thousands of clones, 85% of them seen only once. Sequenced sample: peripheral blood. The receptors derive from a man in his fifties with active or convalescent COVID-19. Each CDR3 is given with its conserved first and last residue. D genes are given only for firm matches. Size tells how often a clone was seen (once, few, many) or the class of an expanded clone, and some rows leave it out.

TGTGCCAGCAGTCTGGCCGGAGGAGGGAGTTATGAAAAACTGTTTTTT	CASSLAGGGSYEKLFF	.	TRBV2	TRBJ1-4	.
TGTGCCAGCAGCCAGGGACAGGGCCGACAGTACTTC	CASSQGQGRQYF	TRBD1	TRBV5-4	TRBJ2-7	.
TGTGCCAGCATTCGATTGAAGACAGGGGCTCACTATGGCTACACCTTC	CASIRLKTGAHYGYTF	TRBD1	TRBV28	TRBJ1-2	.
TGTGCCAGCTCGGATACAGGGGGAAGTTCACCCCTCCACTTT	CASSDTGGSSPLHF	TRBD1	TRBV18	TRBJ1-6	.
TGTGCCTGGAGTGTAAATCACTACTATGGCTACACCTTC	CAWSVNHYYGYTF	.	TRBV30	TRBJ1-2	few
TGCGCCAGCAGCTTGGCGACTAGCGGGGCCTACAATGAGCAGTTCTTC	CASSLATSGAYNEQFF	TRBD2	TRBV5-1	TRBJ2-1	.
TGTGCCAGCAGCTCGTGGGCTAGCAACCGGGAGCTGTTTTTT	CASSSWASNRELFF	.	TRBV5-5	TRBJ2-2	few
TGTGCCAGCGTAGGGAGGGGGAACACCGGGGAGCTGTTTTTT	CASVGRGNTGELFF	TRBD2	TRBV6-5	TRBJ2-2	.
TGCAGTGCTAGAGCAGGGGGCACGCAGTATTTT	CSARAGGTQYF	TRBD1	TRBV20-1	TRBJ2-3	.
TGCGCCAGCAGCCCGGGACTAGCGGGAGATAATGAGCAGTTCTTC	CASSPGLAGDNEQFF	TRBD2	TRBV5-1	TRBJ2-1	.
TGCGCCAGCAGCCAAGACCAGATTGGGGGGAGGCAGTTCTTC	CASSQDQIGGRQFF	.	TRBV4-3	TRBJ2-1	few
TGCAGCGTTGAAACGGACCGTGAGGGGGGGACTGAAGCTTTCTTT	CSVETDREGGTEAFF	.	TRBV29-1	TRBJ1-1	.
TGTGCCAGTACCAACCTGGGCAGGGGAAATCAGCCCCAGCATTTT	CASTNLGRGNQPQHF	.	TRBV19	TRBJ1-5	.
TGTGCCAGCAGCTTCGGGCGAGGGTTTGAGACCCAGTACTTC	CASSFGRGFETQYF	.	TRBV7-2	TRBJ2-5	.
TGTGCCAGCAGTTACTCGGGCAGTAAAGAGACCCAGTACTTC	CASSYSGSKETQYF	.	TRBV6-2/TRBV6-3	TRBJ2-5	.
TGTGCCTGGAGTGTCGGGACTAGCCCCATCACGCAGTATTTT	CAWSVGTSPITQYF	TRBD2	TRBV30	TRBJ2-3	.
TGTGCCATCAACTCGGACAGTACTACCCCTATTAACTATGGCTACACCTTC	CAINSDSTTPINYGYTF	.	TRBV10-3	TRBJ1-2	.
TGTGCCAGCAGCAAAGGGGCAGGGCGCTATGGCTACACCTTC	CASSKGAGRYGYTF	.	TRBV21-1	TRBJ1-2	.
TGTGCCAGCAGCCCAGTACAACAAAACACTGAAGCTTTCTTT	CASSPVQQNTEAFF	.	TRBV5-4	TRBJ1-1	.
TGCAGTGCTAGGGGCGAGGAGGCGCAGTATTTT	CSARGEEAQYF	.	TRBV20-1	TRBJ2-3	.
TGTGCCAGCAGCGAAGGTGAACTAGCGGGATCCCCCCACGAGCAGTACTTC	CASSEGELAGSPHEQYF	TRBD2	TRBV9	TRBJ2-7	once
TGCGCCAGCAGCTTGGCCGGGACTAGCGGGAGTGATGAGCAGTTCTTC	CASSLAGTSGSDEQFF	TRBD2	TRBV5-1	TRBJ2-1	.
TGTGCCTGGAGTGGGGGGCCTATGCAGTACTTC	CAWSGGPMQYF	.	TRBV30	TRBJ2-7	.
TGTGCCAGCAGTTTAGGTCCTCGGGGGGGCAATCAGCCCCAGCATTTT	CASSLGPRGGNQPQHF	.	TRBV6-5	TRBJ1-5	.
TGTGCCTGCCGACCGGGGGTGGGAGAAAAACTGTTTTTT	CACRPGVGEKLFF	.	TRBV30	TRBJ1-4	.
TGTGCCAGCAGCTTGACAGGAGTCGTCTTTAATGAAAAACTGTTTTTT	CASSLTGVVFNEKLFF	.	TRBV28	TRBJ1-4	.
TGCAGTGCTACTGACTCGACAAGGACCGGGGAGCTGTTTTTT	CSATDSTRTGELFF	.	TRBV20-1	TRBJ2-2	once
TGTGCCAGCAGCTTTTTAAAGATTCGGGACTATCGGTCACCCCTCCACTTT	CASSFLKIRDYRSPLHF	.	TRBV5-8	TRBJ1-6	.
TGCAGCGTTGTCGTCAGGCTAGCGGGAGGGCCGGGGGGCAATGAGCAGTTCTTC	CSVVVRLAGGPGGNEQFF	TRBD2	TRBV29-1	TRBJ2-1	.
TGTGCCAGCCGGACTAGCGGGGCCTACGAGCAGTACTTC	CASRTSGAYEQYF	TRBD2	TRBV3-1/TRBV3-2	TRBJ2-7	.
TGTGCCAGCAGTGGTGAGGGAACGAGCACAGATACGCAGTATTTT	CASSGEGTSTDTQYF	.	TRBV2	TRBJ2-3	.